The table lists the clone carrying this T cell receptor (beta chain) with a few counts. Antigen: not known. The germline V gene has CDR1 SGHRS and CDR2 YFSETQ. Trimming cost V 3 bases and J 2 bases; bases outside gene matches: 3. This CDR3 is 17 amino acids long. MiXCR was run by TCRdb on the RACE reads, yielding one entry per CDR3 protein. The data hold approximately 33,000 distinct CDR3 sequences, with around 7% observed a single time. These data belong to a study of human T cells and chemical hapten exposure. The time point: healthy volunteer bleed at 2 weeks. Blood, whole and unfractionated, served as the source for total RNA extraction. Overall study findings and caveats: DPC sensitization left the count of TCRs above 1 in 1000 unchanged.

The TCR was taken from a human donor in good health. Some clones in this sample may be carry-over from other donors' samples. The sequenced sample consisted of whole blood. V gene TRBV5-1 combines with J gene TRBJ2-1, with TRBD2 matching over 15 bases. The CDR3 nucleotides are TGCGCCAGCAGCTCCAGGACTAGCGGGGGGGCCTACAATGAGCAGTTCTTC. Translating gives CASSSRTSGGAYNEQFF.